One sample yielded the 21 T cell receptor beta chains listed below, sequenced in a study of blood T cells in healthy people across ages. With a J-beta primer mix and a sample-barcoded 5' primer, a second PCR ran roughly 7 to 11 cycles. A single record per CDR3 protein comes from TCRdb applying MiXCR to the 5' RACE reads. The repertoire holds over 1,500,000 distinct CDR3 sequences, with roughly two fifths as singletons. Sequenced sample: blood. These receptor sequences come from a human donor in good health.

This chain uses TRBV5-5 with TRBJ2-1; D gene unclear. V lost 1 base and J lost 0, with 11 bases in between. This CDR3 is 16 amino acids long. CDR1 is SGHKS, CDR2 YYEKEE, per germline (reference sequence). The CDR3 sequence is CASSLSSGRSYNEQFF. The CDR3 DNA reads as TGTGCCAGCAGCTTGAGTTCAGGCCGCTCCTACAATGAGCAGTTCTTC.

The rearrangement links TRBV19 to TRBJ2-7; possibly TRBD1 or TRBD2 for D (5 bases each). Germline V gene sequence: CDR1 LNHDA, CDR2 SQIVND (reference sequence). The CDR3 is 13 residues long. Between the trimmed V and J ends, which lost 5 bases and 7 bases, there was a span of 15 bases. CDR3 coding DNA: TGTGCCAGTAGTCCCCTCCCGGGGACGGAGCAGTACTTC. Its protein product is CASSPLPGTEQYF.

The J gene is TRBJ1-5, the V gene TRBV4-1; no firm D call. V lost 3 bases to trimming and J lost 7 bases, with 10 bases between them. This CDR3 is built from 13 residues. Germline values: CDR1 MGHRA, CDR2 YSYEKL. The CDR3 coding sequence is TGCGCCAGCAGCCAGACGCAGGCCCAGCCCCAGCATTTT. This encodes CASSQTQAQPQHF.

The V call is TRBV2, the J call TRBJ1-5; 10 bases align to TRBD1. This CDR3 comprises 14 residues. Trimming at V came to 7 bases and at J to 6 bases, leaving 6 bases not matched to a gene. The germline gives CDR1 SNHLY, CDR2 FYNNEI. CDR3 amino acids: CASNRDRGGQPQHF. Written as DNA, the CDR3 is TGTGCCAGCAACAGGGACAGGGGAGGTCAGCCCCAGCATTTT.

Written as DNA, the CDR3 is TGTGCCAGCAGTCGGGACAGGGAGGTGACCCAGTACTTC. Translating it yields CASSRDREVTQYF. The chain combines TRBV6-5 with TRBJ2-5, with 9 bases that match TRBD1. Per germline, CDR1 MNHEY and CDR2 SVGAGI. J gave up 7 bases and V 5 bases, and 5 bases lay outside the gene matches. This CDR3 is built from 13 residues.

This clonotype has more than one count but fewer than ten. This sequence joins TRBV6-2 or TRBV6-3 and TRBJ2-1; D gene ambiguous. This CDR3 comprises 15 residues. Germline V lookup: CDR1 MNHEY, CDR2 SVGEGT. The V end lost 2 bases, the J end lost 4 bases, and 12 bases lay between the germline ends. In DNA form, the CDR3 reads TGTGCCAGCAGTTACGTCGCTGAGTTATACAATGAGCAGTTCTTC. Protein: CASSYVAELYNEQFF.

This clonotype was counted between two and nine times. CDR3 DNA: TGTGCCAGCAGATCGGGACAGGGGGGTTACAATGAGCAGTTCTTC. It is translated as CASRSGQGGYNEQFF. The chain employs TRBV7-2 and TRBJ2-1; TRBD1 matches at 11 bases. CDR1 SGHTA and CDR2 FQGNSA come from the germline V gene. CDR3 size: 15 residues. The ends lost 6 bases at V and 4 bases at J; junction bases unmatched: 5.

This chain links TRBV15 with TRBJ2-7, with D tentatively TRBD2 (6 bases). The J call may be in error: the DNA end matches TRBJ2-5 better. The CDR3 covers 16 residues. Per germline, CDR1 LNHNV and CDR2 YYDKDF (reference sequence). The CDR3 nucleotides read TGTGCCACCAGCAGTGACTACGGGGGTAGGTTAGAGACCCAGTACTTC. Protein product: CATSSDYGGRLETQYF.

This clonotype was counted between two and nine times. The J gene is TRBJ2-5, the V gene TRBV12-3 or TRBV12-4; maybe TRBD1 (5 bases). V shed 6 bases and J shed 8 bases, with 16 bases lying between them. CDR3 length: 13 amino acids. The chain's CDR3 is CASSPLTGLTQYF. In DNA, the CDR3 is TGTGCCAGCAGCCCATTAACAGGCCTTACCCAGTACTTC.

The chain is built from TRBV20-1 and TRBJ1-1, with TRBD1 identical over 8 bases. Per the germline V gene, CDR1 is DFQATT and CDR2 is SNEGSKA (reference sequence). V trimming: 5 bases; J trimming: 9 bases; junction bases outside the gene matches: 5. The CDR3 is 11 amino acids. The chain's CDR3 is CSARQGYQAFF. Written as DNA, the CDR3 is TGCAGTGCTCGACAGGGGTATCAAGCTTTCTTT.

Only a few counts were recorded for this clonotype. The V and J genes are TRBV29-1 and TRBJ1-2; D is unclear. The length of the CDR3 is 12 residues. The V end was cut by 7 bases, the J end by 6 bases, with 15 bases between. CDR1 and CDR2 (germline): SQVTM, ANQGSEA. CDR3 sequence: CSAAKGSDGYTF. The CDR3, as DNA: TGCAGCGCCGCGAAGGGATCGGATGGCTACACCTTC.

This clonotype was seen more than once but under ten times. This chain connects TRBV7-9 to TRBJ2-4, with D possibly matching TRBD2 (5 bases). CDR3 size: 13 residues. Germline V gives CDR1 SEHNR, CDR2 FQNEAQ (reference sequence). The V and J ends lost 6 bases and 13 bases respectively, with 19 bases between them. The CDR3 DNA follows: TGTGCCAGCAGTTTTCCACTAGAGAATGAGCAGTACTTC. It yields the protein CASSFPLENEQYF.

This clonotype appeared many times. The chain employs TRBV7-3 and TRBJ2-3; no definite D call. CDR1 is SGHTA and CDR2 is FQGTGA in the germline V gene. The CDR3 has 14 residues. Trimming took off 4 bases at V and 2 bases at J, with 10 bases between the two ends. The CDR3, as DNA: TGTGCCAGCAGCTACGCTCGGAACACAGATACGCAGTATTTT. It encodes CASSYARNTDTQYF.

This clonotype turned up a few times. The rearrangement links TRBV20-1 to TRBJ1-5; D is perhaps TRBD1 (5 bases). Germline assignment: CDR1 DFQATT and CDR2 SNEGSKA (reference sequence). CDR3 length: 14 amino acids. With 3 bases removed from V and 5 bases from J, the gap between germline ends came to 14 bases. CDR3 in amino acids: CSASPQGGYQPQHF. CDR3 bases: TGCAGTGCTAGCCCGCAGGGAGGGTATCAGCCCCAGCATTTT.

This clonotype came up a few times. Here the CDR3 DNA reads TGTGCCAGCAGCTTAACGGCAGGGGGCGCCTCTGGATATGGCTACACCTTC. It codes for CASSLTAGGASGYGYTF. This chain uses TRBV7-2 with TRBJ1-2, with 8 bases lining up with TRBD1. Germline V gene sequence: CDR1 SGHTA, CDR2 FQGNSA. CDR3 length: 17 residues. The junction had 13 bases not matched to a gene; V was cut back by 2 bases and J by 5 bases.

The chain carries TRBV5-1 and TRBJ2-7; TRBD1 agrees at 8 bases. In germline, CDR1 is SGHRS, CDR2 YFSETQ. J was trimmed by 3 bases and V by 1 base; bases with no gene match: 9. CDR3 size: 16 residues. Here the CDR3 DNA reads TGCGCCAGCAGCTTGACGGACAGGGTAAGAGGCTACGAGCAGTACTTC. It is translated as CASSLTDRVRGYEQYF.

This clonotype was counted a few times. This chain links TRBV7-2 with TRBJ2-5; tentatively, D is TRBD2 (6 bases). Deletions cut 0 bases from V and 5 bases from J, with 16 bases between. This CDR3 has 16 residues. Germline V gives CDR1 SGHTA, CDR2 FQGNSA. CDR3 bases: TGTGCCAGCAGCTTAGCCACAGCATCCGCGGGGGAGACCCAGTACTTC. Its protein is CASSLATASAGETQYF.

This clonotype occurred many times. The V and J genes are TRBV27 and TRBJ2-1; D is possibly TRBD2 (7 bases). V was shortened by 7 bases and J by 7 bases, with 17 bases between the two germline ends. CDR1 and CDR2 (germline): MNHEY, SMNVEV (reference sequence). The CDR3 is made up of 14 amino acids. The CDR3 DNA sequence: TGTGCCAGCATTTACGCCAAGGGGGGGAATGAGCAGTTCTTC. Encoded protein: CASIYAKGGNEQFF.

As to this clonotype: Because it lacks the conserved phenylalanine or tryptophan at the end, this CDR3 is likely a read error. The chain uses TRBV7-2 and TRBJ2-1; 9 bases line up with TRBD2. The V gene's germline CDR1 is SGHTA and CDR2 FQGNSA. The CDR3 loop spans 17 amino acids. The junction had 14 bases not matched to a gene; V was cut back by 4 bases and J by 7 bases. CDR3 sequence: CASSSPHAGGLSNEQFV. CDR3 coding DNA: TGTGCCAGCAGCTCACCACACGCGGGGGGGCTTTCTAATGAGCAGTTCGTC.

The sample holds a few counts of this clonotype. V usage is TRBV27 and J usage is TRBJ1-2, with 9 bases lining up with TRBD1. J gave up 4 bases and V 7 bases, and 7 bases lay outside the gene matches. This CDR3 has 14 residues. Germline V lookup: CDR1 MNHEY, CDR2 SMNVEV (reference sequence). CDR3 sequence: CASTNADRGYGYTF. As DNA, the CDR3 is TGTGCCAGCACCAACGCGGACAGGGGCTATGGCTACACCTTC.

The chain links TRBV20-1 to TRBJ2-5; 11 nucleotides align to TRBD2. The J segment lost 1 base and the V segment lost 8 bases, leaving 15 bases of the junction unmatched. The CDR3 extends over 17 amino acids. The germline gives CDR1 DFQATT, CDR2 SNEGSKA (reference sequence). The CDR3 bases are TGCAGTCTTAGCCCCCTTTTACTAGCGGGGGCCCAAGAGACCCAGTACTTC. Protein product: CSLSPLLLAGAQETQYF.